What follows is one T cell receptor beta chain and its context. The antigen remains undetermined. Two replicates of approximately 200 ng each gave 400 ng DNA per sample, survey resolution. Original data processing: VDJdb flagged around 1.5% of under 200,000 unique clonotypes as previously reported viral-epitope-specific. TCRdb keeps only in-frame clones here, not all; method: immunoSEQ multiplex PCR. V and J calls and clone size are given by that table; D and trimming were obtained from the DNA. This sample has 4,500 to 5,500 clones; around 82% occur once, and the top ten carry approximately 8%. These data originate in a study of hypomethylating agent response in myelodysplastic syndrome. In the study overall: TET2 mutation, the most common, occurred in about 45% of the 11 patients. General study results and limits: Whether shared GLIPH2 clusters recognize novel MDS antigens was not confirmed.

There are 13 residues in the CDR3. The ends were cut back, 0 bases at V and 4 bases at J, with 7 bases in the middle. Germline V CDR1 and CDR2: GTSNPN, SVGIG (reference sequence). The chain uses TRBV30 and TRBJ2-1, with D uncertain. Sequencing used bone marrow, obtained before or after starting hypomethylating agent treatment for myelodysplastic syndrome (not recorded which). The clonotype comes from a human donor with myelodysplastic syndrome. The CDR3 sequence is CAWSVLGYNEQFF. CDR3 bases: TGTGCCTGGAGTGTACTCGGATACAATGAGCAGTTCTTC.